This is a list of T cell receptor beta chains from one sample in a study of blood T cell repertoires in COVID-19. Profiled with immunoSEQ multiplex PCR; TCRdb holds only in-frame clones, not every one. The repertoire holds fewer than 65,000 clones, with about nine tenths as singletons. Sequences were obtained from peripheral blood. All receptors derive from a human donor with acute or convalescent COVID-19. The donor label of this sample is uncertain. The CDR3 runs from the conserved cysteine through the conserved F or W.

v_call cdr3_aa
TRBV28 CASSLQGNYEQYF
TRBV2 CASTPGGEIQPQHF
TRBV30 CAWSIYQDTQYF
TRBV15 CATSRQLAGGPYNEQFF
TRBV28 CASKTSGGDNEQFF
TRBV28 CASSLFPGQGATDTQYF
TRBV15 CATSSDSEGDEQYF
TRBV3-1/TRBV3-2 CASSQELGVNQPQHF
TRBV11-2 CASSVSGANTGELFF
TRBV29-1 CSVGRAGEKLFF
TRBV3-1/TRBV3-2 CASSQGRETQYF
TRBV14 CASSQLGTTSTDTQYF
TRBV6-6 CASSYGGLGTEAFF
TRBV2 CASSVGSGGGNQVNEQFF
TRBV15 CATSSAFRDRVFGYTF